This entry concerns a single TCR beta chain. This sample stems from a study of blood T cell repertoires in COVID-19. About the research overall: From T cells, B-cell-depleted T cells, or PBMCs came the material, which was cDNA or gDNA.

The CDR3 totals 13 residues. Germline V gene lookup returns CDR1 LNHDA and CDR2 SQIVND (reference sequence). The J segment lost 8 bases and the V segment lost 4 bases, leaving 5 bases of the junction unmatched. Original processing notes: By means of reference gene primer amplification, nucleated cell counts were estimated. Clones were sequenced by immunoSEQ multiplex PCR, and TCRdb holds only the in-frame ones, with some missing. V and J calls and clone size are those listed in that table; D and trimming were worked out from the DNA. This table has some 97,000 clones, approximately 80% appearing once.

The V call is TRBV19, the J call TRBJ1-1; 9 nucleotides line up with TRBD1. This clonotype was sampled from a man aged 50-60 years with active or convalescent COVID-19. Material: peripheral blood. CDR3 residues: CASSTGTGNEAFF. The CDR3 coding sequence is TGTGCCAGTAGTACAGGGACAGGGAACGAAGCTTTCTTT.